The 27 T cell receptor beta chains in this list originate from one sample, sequenced in a study of shared clonotypes between healthy human individuals. This table comes from immunoSEQ multiplex PCR, and its TCRdb copy is limited to in-frame clones, with some not included. Among roughly 590,000 clones listed, roughly 96% were seen once. CD45RO-negative, CCR7-positively selected cells formed the naive CD8 fraction, excluding terminally differentiated effector memory CD45RA+ cells. The sample was naive CD8+ T cells sorted from blood. These receptor sequences come from a woman aged 30 to 39 in good health.

CDR3 amino acids: CASSWAYGNSPLHF. As DNA, the CDR3 is TGTGCCAGCAGTTGGGCCTATGGGAATTCACCCCTCCACTTT. The chain has TRBV6-1 and TRBJ1-6; no clear D. Germline values: CDR1 MNHNS, CDR2 SASEGT. Trimming removed 5 bases from V and 7 bases from J, with 12 bases in between. This CDR3 is 14 amino acids long.

The chain combines TRBV30 with TRBJ2-7; D uncertain. This CDR3 is built from 12 residues. Germline CDR1 GTSNPN, CDR2 SVGIG (reference sequence). V dropped 0 bases and J dropped 6 bases, with 9 bases sitting between them. The CDR3 coding sequence is TGTGCCTGGAGTGTACGGCTAACCGAGCAGTACTTC. It translates to CAWSVRLTEQYF.

This clone was detected only once. The V call is TRBV5-6, the J call TRBJ1-5; a possible D gene is TRBD1 (5 bases). Germline V gives CDR1 SGHDT, CDR2 YYEEEE. Deletions cut 4 bases from V and 7 bases from J, with 15 bases between. CDR3 length equals 14 residues. The CDR3 loop reads CASSPGLEGQPQHF. The CDR3 region has the DNA TGTGCCAGCAGCCCGGGCCTCGAGGGGCAGCCCCAGCATTTT.

The J gene is TRBJ2-1, the V gene TRBV7-9, with D possibly being TRBD2 (6 bases). In germline, CDR1 is SEHNR, CDR2 FQNEAQ (reference sequence). V lost 1 base to trimming and J lost 8 bases, with 6 bases between them. The CDR3 loop spans 12 amino acids. The CDR3 sequence is CASSLVADEQFF. The DNA of the CDR3 is TGTGCCAGCAGCTTAGTAGCGGATGAGCAGTTCTTC.

The rearrangement joins TRBV11-2 to TRBJ2-1, with D maybe TRBD2 (6 bases). This CDR3 region has 17 residues. V was shortened by 1 base and J by 5 bases, with 18 bases between the two germline ends. Looked up from germline, CDR1 is SGHAT and CDR2 is FQNNGV. The CDR3 DNA sequence: TGTGCCAGCAGCTTAGGTCGCGGGAACGGCCCCCACAATGAGCAGTTCTTC. Protein product: CASSLGRGNGPHNEQFF.

The chain carries TRBV7-2 and TRBJ2-1; 8 bases map to TRBD2. Trimming at V came to 2 bases and at J to 7 bases, leaving 10 bases not matched to a gene. The CDR3 covers 16 residues. Germline loops: CDR1 SGHTA, CDR2 FQGNSA. The CDR3 DNA follows: TGTGCCAGCAGCTTACTCCCGGGAGGGCCGTTTAATGAGCAGTTCTTC. Its translation is CASSLLPGGPFNEQFF.

V usage is TRBV11-2 and J usage is TRBJ2-7; 8 nucleotides agree with TRBD2. Per germline, CDR1 SGHAT and CDR2 FQNNGV. The CDR3 consists of 17 residues. J gave up 0 bases and V 2 bases, and 9 bases lay outside the gene matches. The CDR3 loop reads CASSLFPAGGNSYEQYF. CDR3 sequence (DNA): TGTGCCAGCAGCTTATTTCCGGCGGGAGGAAACTCCTACGAGCAGTACTTC. Filled out from reference TRBV11-2 and TRBJ2-7, the complete variable domain reads EAGVAQSPRYKIIEKRQSVAFWCNPISGHATLYWYQQILGQGPKLLIQFQNNGVVDDSQLPKDRFSAERLKGVDSTLKIQPAKLEDSAVYLCASSLFPAGGNSYEQYFGPGTRLTVT.

The chain employs TRBV6-1 and TRBJ2-1; D possibly corresponds to TRBD2 (6 bases). CDR3 length: 11 residues. Germline V gene data show CDR1 as MNHNS and CDR2 as SASEGT. The ends were cut back, 6 bases at V and 10 bases at J, with 10 bases in the middle. CDR3 protein: CASRGLREQFF. CDR3 in DNA: TGTGCCAGCAGGGGACTTAGGGAGCAGTTCTTC.

V is TRBV15 and J is TRBJ1-3; D gene ambiguous. CDR1 is LNHNV and CDR2 is YYDKDF in the germline V gene (reference sequence). The CDR3 loop spans 14 amino acids. V lost 0 bases and J 2 bases, leaving 5 bases between the germline ends. The CDR3 reads CATSREAAGNTIYF. DNA for the CDR3: TGTGCCACCAGCAGAGAGGCAGCTGGAAACACCATATATTTT.

CDR3 sequence (DNA): TGTGCCAGCAGCCTAATACTAGCGGGGGCCTACGAGCAGTACTTC. It is translated as CASSLILAGAYEQYF. This rearrangement joins TRBV28 to TRBJ2-7; 11 nucleotides line up with TRBD2. This CDR3 spans 15 amino acids. J gave up 2 bases and V 6 bases, and 6 bases lay outside the gene matches. Germline CDR1 MDHEN, CDR2 SYDVKM.

V and J are TRBV4-1 and TRBJ2-5; D possibly corresponds to TRBD1 (5 bases). The last part of the DNA fits TRBJ2-7 better; the J call may be wrong. The CDR3 is made up of 11 amino acids. CDR1 is MGHRA and CDR2 is YSYEKL in the germline V gene. CDR3 loop: CASSRGYEQYF. Written as DNA, the CDR3 is TGCGCCAGCAGCAGGGGCTACGAGCAGTACTTC.

The chain couples TRBV2 to TRBJ1-2; D remains unclear. The ends were cut back, 4 bases at V and 7 bases at J, with 4 bases in the middle. The germline gives CDR1 SNHLY, CDR2 FYNNEI. The CDR3 loop spans 10 amino acids. The DNA for the CDR3 is TGTGCCAGCAGTGGGAGTGGCTACACCTTC. As protein: CASSGSGYTF. The full variable domain, completed using reference TRBV2 and TRBJ1-2, is EPEVTQTPSHQVTQMGQEVILRCVPISNHLYFYWYRQILGQKVEFLVSFYNNEISEKSEIFDDQFSVERPDGSNFTLKIRSTKLEDSAMYFCASSGSGYTFGSGTRLTVV.

J is TRBJ2-4 and V is TRBV14; TRBD1 agrees at 10 bases. Germline V CDR1 and CDR2: SGHDN, FVKESK. The CDR3 is 18 residues long. Trimming took 1 base from V and 0 from J; bases not matched to a gene: 6. CDR3 DNA: TGTGCCAGCAGCCAAGGGGGCCGACAGGGGGCAGCCAAAAACATTCAGTACTTC. Its protein product is CASSQGGRQGAAKNIQYF.

This chain's CDR3 is CASSLGGGDYEQYF. CDR3 DNA: TGTGCCAGCAGCTTAGGAGGGGGAGACTACGAGCAGTACTTC. J is TRBJ2-7 and V is TRBV11-2, with TRBD1 as a possible D gene (6 bases). Germline V gene sequence: CDR1 SGHAT, CDR2 FQNNGV. V lost 1 base and J lost 3, with 10 bases in between. The CDR3 covers 14 residues.

Here the CDR3 DNA reads TGTGCCAGCAGAGGGACAGGGACAAATGAGCAGTTCTTC. This gives the protein CASRGTGTNEQFF. The rearrangement links TRBV28 to TRBJ2-1; 9 bases agree with TRBD1. The CDR3 sequence is 13 residues long. From germline, CDR1 is MDHEN and CDR2 SYDVKM. V lost 6 bases to trimming and J lost 7 bases; unmatched junction nucleotides: 4.

The chain recombines TRBV10-2 with TRBJ2-7; a possible D gene is TRBD2 (5 bases). Germline V lookup: CDR1 WSHSY, CDR2 SAAADI. Trimming removed 8 bases at V and 3 bases at J, with 17 bases between. There are 14 residues in the CDR3. The CDR3 sequence: CASWSGDSGYEQYF. Written as DNA, the CDR3 is TGCGCCAGCTGGAGCGGCGACTCTGGCTACGAGCAGTACTTC.

This sequence joins TRBV28 and TRBJ2-1; D possibly corresponds to TRBD1 (6 bases). Per the germline V gene, CDR1 is MDHEN and CDR2 is SYDVKM. Trimming removed 8 bases from V and 8 bases from J, with 10 bases in between. The CDR3 totals 11 residues. This CDR3 reads CASSWTDEQFF. For the CDR3, the DNA is TGTGCCAGCTCCTGGACAGATGAGCAGTTCTTC. The whole variable domain, remainder taken from reference TRBV28 and TRBJ2-1, is DVKVTQSSRYLVKRTGEKVFLECVQDMDHENMFWYRQDPGLGLRLIYFSYDVKMKEKGDIPEGYSVSREKKERFSLILESASTNQTSMYLCASSWTDEQFFGPGTRLTVL.

The chain joins TRBV29-1 to TRBJ2-2; 8 bases agree with TRBD2. The CDR3 is 13 amino acids. CDR1 and CDR2 from the germline V gene are SQVTM and ANQGSEA. After removal of 4 bases from V and 6 bases from J, the junction contained 4 bases not matched to a gene. The CDR3 sequence is CSVGSGIAGELFF. The CDR3 DNA reads as TGCAGCGTTGGTAGCGGGATAGCCGGGGAGCTGTTTTTT.

The chain has TRBV19 and TRBJ2-3; no firm D call. This CDR3 has 15 amino acids. Trimming pared 1 base from V and 1 base from J, leaving 9 bases between. Germline-derived CDR1 and CDR2 are LNHDA and SQIVND (reference sequence). CDR3 nucleotide sequence: TGTGCCAGTAGTATAGTTGGCACGGGCACAGATACGCAGTATTTT. Translation gives CASSIVGTGTDTQYF.

The gene calls are TRBV27 and TRBJ2-7, with D uncertain. The germline gives CDR1 MNHEY, CDR2 SMNVEV (reference sequence). V was shortened by 0 bases and J by 6 bases, with 6 bases between the two germline ends. The CDR3 is 12 residues long. The CDR3 bases are TGTGCCAGCAGTTTATCCCATCTCGAGCAGTACTTC. Translation: CASSLSHLEQYF.

The rearrangement joins TRBV10-3 to TRBJ1-5, with D hard to call. This CDR3 is 17 amino acids long. In germline, CDR1 is ENHRY, CDR2 SYGVKD. V dropped 0 bases and J dropped 0 bases, with 12 bases sitting between them. For the CDR3, the DNA is TGTGCCATCAGTGAGTCGATTTTCGGAAATAGCAATCAGCCCCAGCATTTT. Residues: CAISESIFGNSNQPQHF.

This chain joins TRBV19 and TRBJ1-4, with TRBD1 matching over 9 bases. Germline V CDR1 and CDR2: LNHDA, SQIVND (reference sequence). V lost 7 bases and J lost 6; bases outside the gene matches: 9. This CDR3 comprises 15 residues. In nucleotides, the CDR3 is TGTGCCAGTAAAAACAGGGGGCTACTTGATGAAAAACTGTTTTTT. Its translation: CASKNRGLLDEKLFF. Combining the CDR3 with reference TRBV19 and TRBJ1-4 gives the whole variable domain DGGITQSPKYLFRKEGQNVTLSCEQNLNHDAMYWYRQDPGQGLRLIYYSQIVNDFQKGDIAEGYSVSREKKESFPLTVTSAQKNPTAFYLCASKNRGLLDEKLFFGSGTQLSVL.

This chain uses TRBV9 with TRBJ2-2; 12 bases are a match to TRBD2. V lost 4 bases and J lost 5; bases outside the gene matches: 6. Germline loops: CDR1 SGDLS, CDR2 YYNGEE. The CDR3 runs 16 residues. The CDR3 protein is CASSPGLAGFTGELFF. CDR3 nucleotides: TGTGCCAGCAGCCCAGGACTAGCGGGATTTACCGGGGAGCTGTTTTTT.

This clone has just one count. This chain uses TRBV28 with TRBJ1-5; possible D gene TRBD1, 5 bases. This CDR3 has 13 residues. The germline V gene has CDR1 MDHEN and CDR2 SYDVKM. With 6 bases removed from V and 4 bases from J, the gap between germline ends came to 10 bases. This chain's CDR3 is CASSRDPNQPQHF. The CDR3 bases are TGTGCCAGCAGCCGGGACCCAAATCAGCCCCAGCATTTT.

The chain combines TRBV6-4 with TRBJ1-2, with no clear D. Germline assignment: CDR1 MRHNA and CDR2 SNTAGT. The CDR3 loop spans 15 amino acids. Trimming took 3 bases from V and 6 from J, leaving 17 bases between them. CDR3 region: CASSETRKGFNGYTF. CDR3 bases: TGTGCCAGCAGTGAGACGCGGAAGGGTTTCAATGGCTACACCTTC.

The chain uses TRBV19 and TRBJ1-1; TRBD1 might be the D (5 bases). CDR1 is LNHDA, CDR2 SQIVND, per germline (reference sequence). The CDR3 is made up of 20 amino acids. V was trimmed by 7 bases and J by 6 bases, leaving 36 bases between them. CDR3 region: CASIGLYGTQDRFSGAEAFF. The CDR3 nucleotides are TGTGCCAGTATAGGTTTATACGGGACCCAAGACCGATTTAGCGGGGCTGAAGCTTTCTTT.

The J gene is TRBJ2-1, the V gene TRBV15; D is perhaps TRBD2 (5 bases). CDR3 length equals 14 residues. V was shortened by 3 bases and J by 6 bases, with 12 bases between the two germline ends. Germline lookup yields CDR1 LNHNV and CDR2 YYDKDF (reference sequence). Here the CDR3 DNA reads TGTGCCACCAGCAGCACTAGAACTCTCAATGAGCAGTTCTTC. It yields the protein CATSSTRTLNEQFF.